This entry describes one TCR beta chain. These data originate in a study of blood T cell repertoires in COVID-19. Study-wide background: Acute and convalescent COVID-19 specimens originated in the United States, Italy and Spain. The analysed material was cDNA or gDNA that came from T cells, B-cell-depleted T cells, or PBMCs.

In the original analysis: Scientists estimated how many nucleated cells there were by amplifying reference gene primers. The data were produced by immunoSEQ multiplex PCR, yet TCRdb's version contains in-frame clones alone and is incomplete. V, J and clone size are those of that table, while D and trimming were read from the DNA. The sample lists under 200,000 clones; approximately 90% were seen once. Losses at the gene ends were 6 bases for V and 3 bases for J; bases not matched to a gene: 8. Germline loops: CDR1 MNHEY, CDR2 SMNVEV (reference sequence). The CDR3 contains 15 residues. Specimen: peripheral blood. This TCR was recovered from a man aged 60-69 years with acute or convalescent COVID-19. This sequence joins TRBV27 and TRBJ2-7, with 10 bases that match TRBD1. CDR3 residues: CASSPTGTGVYEQYF. CDR3 DNA: TGTGCCAGCAGCCCGACCGGGACAGGGGTCTACGAGCAGTACTTC.